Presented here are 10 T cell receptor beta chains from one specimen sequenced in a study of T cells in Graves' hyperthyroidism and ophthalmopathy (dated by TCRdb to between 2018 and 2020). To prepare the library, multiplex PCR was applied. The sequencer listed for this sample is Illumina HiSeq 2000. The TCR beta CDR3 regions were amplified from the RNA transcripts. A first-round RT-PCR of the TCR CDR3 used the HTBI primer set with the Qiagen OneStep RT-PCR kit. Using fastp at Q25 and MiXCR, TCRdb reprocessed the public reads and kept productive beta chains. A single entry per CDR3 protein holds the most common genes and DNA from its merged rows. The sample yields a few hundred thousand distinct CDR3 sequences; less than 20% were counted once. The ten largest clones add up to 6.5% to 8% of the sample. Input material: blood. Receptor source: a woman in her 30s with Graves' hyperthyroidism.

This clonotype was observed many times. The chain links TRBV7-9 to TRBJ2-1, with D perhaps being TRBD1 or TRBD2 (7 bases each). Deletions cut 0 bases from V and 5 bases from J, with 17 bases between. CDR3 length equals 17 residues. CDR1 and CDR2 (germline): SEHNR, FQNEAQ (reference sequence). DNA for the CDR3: TGTGCCAGCAGCTTAGCGGGGGAGGGGGCGCCGAACAATGAGCAGTTCTTC. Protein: CASSLAGEGAPNNEQFF.

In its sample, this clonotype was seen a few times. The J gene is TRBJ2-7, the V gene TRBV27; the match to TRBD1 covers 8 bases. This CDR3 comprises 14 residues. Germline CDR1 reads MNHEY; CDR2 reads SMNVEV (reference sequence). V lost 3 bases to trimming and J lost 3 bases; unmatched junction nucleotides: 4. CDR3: CASSFVDRDYEQYF. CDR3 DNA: TGTGCCAGCAGTTTTGTGGACAGGGACTACGAGCAGTACTTC.

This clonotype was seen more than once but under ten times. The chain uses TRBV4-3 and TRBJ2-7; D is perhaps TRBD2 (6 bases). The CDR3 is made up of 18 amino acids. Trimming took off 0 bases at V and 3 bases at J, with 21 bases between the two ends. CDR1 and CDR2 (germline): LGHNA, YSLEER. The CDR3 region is CASSQDLGGSLTHYEQYF. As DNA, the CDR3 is TGCGCCAGCAGCCAAGATCTGGGAGGCAGCCTCACACACTACGAGCAGTACTTC.

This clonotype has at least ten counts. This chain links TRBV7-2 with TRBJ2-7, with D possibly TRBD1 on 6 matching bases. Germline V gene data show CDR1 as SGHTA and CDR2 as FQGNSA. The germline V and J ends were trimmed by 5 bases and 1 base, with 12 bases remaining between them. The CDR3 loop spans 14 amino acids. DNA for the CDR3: TGTGCCAGCAGCCCAAATGACAGGTCCTACGAGCAGTACTTC. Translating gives CASSPNDRSYEQYF.

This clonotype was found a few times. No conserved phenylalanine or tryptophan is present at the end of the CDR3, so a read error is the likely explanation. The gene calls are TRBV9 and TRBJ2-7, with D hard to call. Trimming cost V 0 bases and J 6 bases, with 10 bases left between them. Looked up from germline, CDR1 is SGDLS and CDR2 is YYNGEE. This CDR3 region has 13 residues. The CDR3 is CASSVAYYGEQYL. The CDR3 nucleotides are TGTGCCAGCAGCGTAGCTTATTACGGCGAGCAGTACCTC.

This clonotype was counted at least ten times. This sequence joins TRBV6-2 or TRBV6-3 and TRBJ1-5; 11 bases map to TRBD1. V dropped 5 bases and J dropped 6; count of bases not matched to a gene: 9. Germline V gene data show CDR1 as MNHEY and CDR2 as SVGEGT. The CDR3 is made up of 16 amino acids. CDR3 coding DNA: TGTGCCAGCAGTCCACAGTTCGGGACAGGGGGTCAGCCCCAGCATTTT. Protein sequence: CASSPQFGTGGQPQHF.

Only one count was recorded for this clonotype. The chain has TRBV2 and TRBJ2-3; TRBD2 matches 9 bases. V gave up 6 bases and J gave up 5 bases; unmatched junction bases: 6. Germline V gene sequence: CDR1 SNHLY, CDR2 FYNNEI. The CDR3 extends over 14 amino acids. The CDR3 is CASSKTSGRDTQYF. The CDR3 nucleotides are TGTGCCAGCAGCAAGACTAGCGGACGAGATACGCAGTATTTT.

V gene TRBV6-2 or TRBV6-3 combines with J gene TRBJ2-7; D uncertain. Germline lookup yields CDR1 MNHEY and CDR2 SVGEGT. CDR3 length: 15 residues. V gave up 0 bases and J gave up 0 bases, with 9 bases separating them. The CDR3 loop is CASSYSSDVSYEQYF. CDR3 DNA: TGTGCCAGCAGTTACTCGAGCGACGTCTCCTACGAGCAGTACTTC.

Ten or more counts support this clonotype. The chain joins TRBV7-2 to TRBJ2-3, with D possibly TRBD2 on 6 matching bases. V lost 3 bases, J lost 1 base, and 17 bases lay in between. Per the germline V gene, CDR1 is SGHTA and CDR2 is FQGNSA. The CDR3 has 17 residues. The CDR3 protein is CASSLRTGLVRTDTQYF. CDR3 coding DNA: TGTGCCAGCAGCTTGCGGACGGGACTCGTGCGCACAGATACGCAGTATTTT.

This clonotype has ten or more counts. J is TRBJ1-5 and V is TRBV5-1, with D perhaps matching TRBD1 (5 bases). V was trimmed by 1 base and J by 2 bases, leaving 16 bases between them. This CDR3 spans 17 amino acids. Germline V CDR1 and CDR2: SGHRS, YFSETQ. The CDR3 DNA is TGCGCCAGCAGCTTGACAGGTGGGTTGGGTGGCAATCAGCCCCAGCATTTT. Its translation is CASSLTGGLGGNQPQHF.